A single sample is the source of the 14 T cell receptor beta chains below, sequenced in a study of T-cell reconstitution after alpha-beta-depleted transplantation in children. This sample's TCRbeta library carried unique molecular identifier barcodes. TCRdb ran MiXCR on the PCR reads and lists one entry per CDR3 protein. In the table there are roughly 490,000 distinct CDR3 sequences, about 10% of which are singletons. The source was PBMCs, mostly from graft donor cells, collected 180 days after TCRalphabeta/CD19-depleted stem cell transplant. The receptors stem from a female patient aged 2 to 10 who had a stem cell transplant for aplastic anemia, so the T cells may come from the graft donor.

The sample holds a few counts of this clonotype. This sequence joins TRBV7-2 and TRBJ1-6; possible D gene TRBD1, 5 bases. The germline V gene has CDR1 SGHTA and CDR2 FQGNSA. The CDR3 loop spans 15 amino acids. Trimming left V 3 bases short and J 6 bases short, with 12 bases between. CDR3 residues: CASSFLGRVNSPLHF. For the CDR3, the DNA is TGTGCCAGCAGCTTCTTGGGCAGGGTTAATTCACCCCTCCACTTT.

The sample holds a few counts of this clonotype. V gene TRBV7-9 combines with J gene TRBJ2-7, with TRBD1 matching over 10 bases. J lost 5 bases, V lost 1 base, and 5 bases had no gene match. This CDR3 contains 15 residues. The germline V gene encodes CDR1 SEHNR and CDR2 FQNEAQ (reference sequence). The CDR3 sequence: CASSLVSGTGDEQYV. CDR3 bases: TGTGCCAGCAGCTTAGTAAGCGGGACAGGGGACGAGCAGTACGTC.

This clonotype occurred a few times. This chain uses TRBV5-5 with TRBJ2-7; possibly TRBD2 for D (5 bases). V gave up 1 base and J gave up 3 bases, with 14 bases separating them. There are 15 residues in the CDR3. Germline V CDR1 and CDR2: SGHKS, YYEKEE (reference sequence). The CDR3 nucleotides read TGTGCCAGCAGCTTGAACAGCGGAGTCCTCTACGAGCAGTACTTC. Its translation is CASSLNSGVLYEQYF.

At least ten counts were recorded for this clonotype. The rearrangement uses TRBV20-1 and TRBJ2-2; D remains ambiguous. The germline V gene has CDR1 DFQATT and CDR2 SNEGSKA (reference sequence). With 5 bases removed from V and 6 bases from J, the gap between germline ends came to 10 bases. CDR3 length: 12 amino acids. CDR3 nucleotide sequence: TGCAGTGCTCGAAAGACACCCGGGGAGCTGTTTTTT. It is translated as CSARKTPGELFF.

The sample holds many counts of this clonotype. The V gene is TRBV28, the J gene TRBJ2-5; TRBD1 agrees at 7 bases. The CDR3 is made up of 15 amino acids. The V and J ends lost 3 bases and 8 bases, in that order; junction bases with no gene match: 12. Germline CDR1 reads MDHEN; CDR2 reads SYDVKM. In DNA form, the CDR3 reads TGTGCCAGCAGTTTGACAGGGCAACTGAAGAGAACCCAGTACTTC. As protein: CASSLTGQLKRTQYF.

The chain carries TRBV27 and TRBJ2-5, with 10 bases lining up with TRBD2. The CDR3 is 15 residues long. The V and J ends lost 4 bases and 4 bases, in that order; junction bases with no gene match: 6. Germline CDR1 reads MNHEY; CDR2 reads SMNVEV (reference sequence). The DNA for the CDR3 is TGTGCCAGCAGTTCTAGCGGGAGAGACCGAGAGACCCAGTACTTC. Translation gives CASSSSGRDRETQYF.

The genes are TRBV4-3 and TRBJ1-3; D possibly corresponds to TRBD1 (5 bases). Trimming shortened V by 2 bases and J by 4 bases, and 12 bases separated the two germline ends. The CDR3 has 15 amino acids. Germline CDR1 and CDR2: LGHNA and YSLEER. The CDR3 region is CASSQLGGSGNTIYF. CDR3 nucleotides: TGCGCCAGCAGCCAATTGGGGGGATCGGGAAACACCATATATTTT.

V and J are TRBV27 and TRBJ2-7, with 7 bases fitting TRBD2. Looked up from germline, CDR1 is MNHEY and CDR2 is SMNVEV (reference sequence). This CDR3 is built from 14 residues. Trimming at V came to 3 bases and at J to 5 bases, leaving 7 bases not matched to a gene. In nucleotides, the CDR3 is TGTGCCAGCAGTTTTCGCGGGAGCGTCCACGAGCAGTACTTC. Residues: CASSFRGSVHEQYF.

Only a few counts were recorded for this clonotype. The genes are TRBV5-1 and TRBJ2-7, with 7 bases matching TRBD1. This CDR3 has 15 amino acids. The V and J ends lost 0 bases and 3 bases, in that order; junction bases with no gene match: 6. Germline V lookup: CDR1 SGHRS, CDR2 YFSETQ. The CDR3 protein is CASSLGSGTVYEQYF. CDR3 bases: TGCGCCAGCAGCTTGGGATCCGGGACAGTCTACGAGCAGTACTTC.

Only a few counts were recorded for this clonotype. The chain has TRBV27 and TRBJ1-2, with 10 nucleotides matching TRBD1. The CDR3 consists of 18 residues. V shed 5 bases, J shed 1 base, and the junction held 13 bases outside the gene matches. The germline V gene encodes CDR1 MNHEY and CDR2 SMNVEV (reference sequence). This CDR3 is CASSPSRDRGRVNYGYTF. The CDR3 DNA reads TGTGCCAGCAGTCCCTCCCGGGACAGGGGCCGGGTTAACTATGGCTACACCTTC.

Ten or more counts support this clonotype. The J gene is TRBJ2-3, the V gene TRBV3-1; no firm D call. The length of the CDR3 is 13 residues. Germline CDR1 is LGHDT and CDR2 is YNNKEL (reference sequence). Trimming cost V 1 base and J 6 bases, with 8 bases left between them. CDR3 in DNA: TGTGCCAGCAGCCAAGTGGTGGTGGATACGCAGTATTTT. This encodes CASSQVVVDTQYF.

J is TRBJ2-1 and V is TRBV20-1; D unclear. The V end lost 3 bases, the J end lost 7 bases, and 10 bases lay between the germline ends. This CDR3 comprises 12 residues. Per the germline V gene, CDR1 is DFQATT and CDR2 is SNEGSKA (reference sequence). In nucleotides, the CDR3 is TGCAGTGCTAGGTCACCTAGTAATGAGCAGTTCTTC. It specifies CSARSPSNEQFF.

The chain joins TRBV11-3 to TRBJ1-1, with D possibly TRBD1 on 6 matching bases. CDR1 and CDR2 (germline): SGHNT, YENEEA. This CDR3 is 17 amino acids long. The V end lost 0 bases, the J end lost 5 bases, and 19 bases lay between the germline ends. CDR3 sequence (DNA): TGTGCCAGCAGCTTAGATCACCTAGGGGGGGCGCGGACTGAAGCTTTCTTT. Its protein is CASSLDHLGGARTEAFF.

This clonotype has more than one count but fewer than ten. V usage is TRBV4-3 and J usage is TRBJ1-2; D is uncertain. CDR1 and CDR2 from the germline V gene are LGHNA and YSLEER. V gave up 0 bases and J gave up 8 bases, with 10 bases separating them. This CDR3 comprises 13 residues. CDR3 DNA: TGCGCCAGCAGCCAAGATCGGAACGGGGGCTACACCTTC. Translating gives CASSQDRNGGYTF.